A selection of T cell receptor beta chains follows, all from one sample in a study of neurological immune-mediated disorders. Via MiXCR, TCRdb re-called the 5' RACE reads, giving one row per CDR3 protein. Here the sample spans fewer than 50,000 distinct CDR3 sequences, approximately 12% being singletons. Source material: PBMCs. Receptors were obtained from a man aged 25-45 years in good health. The CDR3 runs from the conserved cysteine through the conserved F or W. Fields, in order: J gene, V gene, D gene, clone size, CDR3 protein, CDR3 DNA. D genes are given only for firm matches. Rows may omit the clone size; those that give it use once, few, many or a size class.

>TRBJ2-3|TRBV29-1|-|many
CSVELQGAPSTDTQYF
TGCAGCGTTGAACTACAGGGCGCGCCTAGCACAGATACGCAGTATTTT
>TRBJ2-7|TRBV6-2/TRBV6-3|TRBD1|many
CASSSPGTGGPYEQYF
TGTGCCAGCAGTTCCCCGGGGACAGGGGGCCCCTACGAGCAGTACTTC
>TRBJ2-3|TRBV3-1|TRBD2|many
CASSQRRRLAGGPSTDTQYF
TGTGCCAGCAGCCAAAGGAGGAGGCTAGCGGGAGGGCCCAGCACAGATACGCAGTATTTT
>TRBJ1-5|TRBV2|-|many
CASSEQTYNQPQHF
TGTGCCAGCAGTGAACAGACATACAATCAGCCCCAGCATTTT
>TRBJ2-3|TRBV2|-|many
CASSEGGRTEYF
TGTGCCAGCAGTGAGGGGGGCAGGACGGAGTATTTT
>TRBJ2-5|TRBV20-1|TRBD2|-
CTARNQLAGGETQYF
TGCACTGCTAGAAATCAACTAGCGGGAGGAGAGACCCAGTACTTC
>TRBJ2-7|TRBV20-1|-|many
CSARENDEQYF
TGCAGTGCTAGAGAAAACGACGAGCAGTACTTC
>TRBJ2-1|TRBV3-1|TRBD2|many
CASSQGERETYNEQFF
TGTGCCAGCAGCCAAGGGGAGCGGGAGACTTACAATGAGCAGTTCTTC
>TRBJ2-7|TRBV5-1|-|once
CASSLLYSSYEQYF
TGCGCCAGCAGCTTGCTATATTCGAGCTACGAGCAGTACTTC
>TRBJ2-2|TRBV5-5|TRBD2|many
CASSSGLAGVTGELFF
TGTGCCAGCAGCTCCGGACTAGCGGGAGTCACCGGGGAGCTGTTTTTT
>TRBJ2-1|TRBV6-2/TRBV6-3|-|medium-sized
CASSADISSYNEQFF
TGTGCCAGCAGTGCAGACATAAGCTCCTACAATGAGCAGTTCTTC
>TRBJ2-1|TRBV18|-|-
CASSPTSYSYNEQFF
TGTGCCAGCTCCCCTACTTCTTACTCCTACAATGAGCAGTTCTTC
>TRBJ2-7|TRBV6-2/TRBV6-3|-|many
CASSYSTLGGIEQYF
TGTGCCAGCAGTTACTCGACATTGGGTGGGATCGAGCAGTACTTC
>TRBJ2-1|TRBV28|TRBD2|many
CASSWGTSGNEQFF
TGTGCCAGCAGTTGGGGGACTAGCGGCAATGAGCAGTTCTTC
>TRBJ2-7|TRBV5-1|TRBD2|many
CASSEGLAGAWQYF
TGCGCCAGCAGCGAGGGACTAGCGGGAGCTTGGCAGTACTTC
>TRBJ2-7|TRBV5-1|TRBD2|many
CASSLDFVATSGNLYTYEQYF
TGCGCCAGCAGCTTGGACTTTGTAGCGACTAGCGGGAATCTTTACACCTACGAGCAGTACTTC
>TRBJ1-1|TRBV10-3|-|many
CAISGGGFGTEAFF
TGTGCCATCAGCGGGGGAGGGTTCGGCACTGAAGCTTTCTTT
>TRBJ1-2|TRBV2|-|many
CASSPSAQYGYTF
TGTGCCAGCTCACCGTCGGCGCAGTATGGCTACACCTTC
>TRBJ2-7|TRBV5-1|TRBD2|few
CASSWDYTGTNYEQYF
TGCGCCAGCAGCTGGGACTATACCGGGACCAACTACGAGCAGTACTTC
>TRBJ2-7|TRBV28|-|many
CASRTPGPVSYEQYF
TGTGCCAGCAGGACTCCGGGCCCCGTTTCCTACGAGCAGTACTTC
>TRBJ2-5|TRBV5-1|-|many
CASSYRVEETQYF
TGCGCCAGCAGCTATAGGGTTGAAGAGACCCAGTACTTC
>TRBJ1-5|TRBV3-1|TRBD1|many
CASSQTPGGRQPQHF
TGTGCCAGCAGCCAGACCCCAGGGGGCCGGCAGCCCCAGCATTTT
>TRBJ1-2|TRBV12-3/TRBV12-4|TRBD1|many
CASRYTGDYGYTF
TGTGCCAGCAGATACACAGGGGACTATGGCTACACCTTC
>TRBJ1-6|TRBV5-1|-|-
CASSVGGLNSPLHF
TGCGCCAGCAGCGTTGGCGGCCTCAATTCACCCCTCCACTTT
>TRBJ1-1|TRBV29-1|-|-
CSGGRRVDTEAFF
TGCAGCGGAGGGAGAAGGGTGGATACTGAAGCTTTCTTT
>TRBJ2-2|TRBV10-1|-|many
CASSEKQGSGELFF
TGCGCCAGCAGTGAGAAGCAGGGCTCCGGGGAGCTGTTTTTT
>TRBJ2-3|TRBV3-1|TRBD2|medium-sized
CASSLGLADITDTQYF
TGTGCCAGCAGCCTCGGACTAGCAGATATCACAGATACGCAGTATTTT
>TRBJ2-7|TRBV12-3/TRBV12-4|-|many
CASSLSTPYEQYF
TGTGCCAGCAGTTTGTCGACTCCTTACGAGCAGTACTTC
>TRBJ2-1|TRBV5-1|-|many
CASSLFERSNEQFF
TGCGCCAGCAGCTTGTTCGAGCGGAGCAATGAGCAGTTCTTC
>TRBJ2-7|TRBV28|TRBD1|many
CASRGDRGSYEQYF
TGTGCCAGCAGAGGGGACAGGGGATCCTACGAGCAGTACTTC
>TRBJ1-2|TRBV2|-|many
CASNRESNYGYTF
TGTGCCAGCAACAGGGAGTCTAACTATGGCTACACCTTC
>TRBJ2-3|TRBV7-8|-|many
CASSLGGGGTDTQYF
TGTGCCAGCAGCTTAGGAGGGGGGGGCACAGATACGCAGTATTTT
>TRBJ1-6|TRBV9|-|many
CASSAGQNFGGNSPLHF
TGTGCCAGCAGCGCGGGACAAAATTTCGGAGGGAATTCACCCCTCCACTTT
>TRBJ2-3|TRBV20-1|TRBD2|many
CSARVGLAGVWGTQYF
TGCAGTGCTAGAGTAGGTCTAGCGGGAGTCTGGGGTACGCAGTATTTT
>TRBJ2-3|TRBV7-9|TRBD2|many
CASSLSREGDTQYF
TGTGCCAGCAGCTTATCGCGGGAGGGCGATACGCAGTATTTT
>TRBJ2-7|TRBV7-7|-|many
CASSLHFDYEQYF
TGTGCCAGCAGCTTACATTTCGACTACGAGCAGTACTTC
>TRBJ2-5|TRBV20-1|TRBD1|many
CSAPAGTGRYETQYF
TGCAGTGCTCCTGCCGGGACAGGGCGGTACGAGACCCAGTACTTC
>TRBJ1-1|TRBV7-2|-|many
CASSLDQKFTEAFF
TGTGCCAGCAGCTTAGATCAGAAATTCACTGAAGCTTTCTTT
>TRBJ2-3|TRBV2|TRBD2|-
CASSESPLGGADTQYF
TGTGCCAGCAGTGAATCCCCTTTGGGAGGGGCGGATACGCAGTATTTT
>TRBJ2-1|TRBV21-1|-|many
CASSRPGLLLPGNEQFF
TGTGCCAGCAGCAGACCGGGACTCCTGCTTCCTGGCAATGAGCAGTTCTTC
>TRBJ2-5|TRBV9|-|many
CASSVVPGVEETQYF
TGTGCCAGCAGCGTAGTTCCGGGGGTGGAAGAGACCCAGTACTTC
>TRBJ2-7|TRBV7-2|-|many
CASSKGPGGYEQYF
TGTGCCAGCAGCAAGGGACCGGGCGGCTACGAGCAGTACTTC
>TRBJ2-2|TRBV5-1|TRBD2|many
CASSFPSGSRANTGELFF
TGCGCCAGCAGCTTCCCGAGCGGGAGTAGAGCGAACACCGGGGAGCTGTTTTTT
>TRBJ2-7|TRBV12-3/TRBV12-4|-|many
CASRHLRIPVYYEQYF
TGTGCCAGCAGACACCTCAGGATACCGGTTTACTACGAGCAGTACTTC
>TRBJ2-3|TRBV29-1|TRBD1|many
CSVGGRGPGDTQYF
TGCAGCGTTGGGGGCAGGGGGCCGGGGGATACGCAGTATTTT
>TRBJ2-7|TRBV7-3|-|many
CASSPIPREQYF
TGTGCCAGCAGTCCAATTCCACGGGAGCAGTACTTC
>TRBJ1-4|TRBV5-1|TRBD1|many
CASSLGTGDEKLFF
TGCGCCAGCAGCTTAGGGACAGGCGACGAAAAACTGTTTTTT
>TRBJ2-7|TRBV18|TRBD1|-
CASSSSPGTVAYEQYF
TGTGCCAGCTCATCATCGCCCGGGACAGTGGCCTACGAGCAGTACTTC
>TRBJ2-7|TRBV15|TRBD2|many
CATSRGSGLAGVYEQYF
TGTGCCACCAGCAGGGGATCGGGACTAGCGGGAGTCTACGAGCAGTACTTC
>TRBJ1-2|TRBV5-1|-|many
CASSLEGSAPTGYTF
TGCGCCAGCAGCTTGGAAGGGTCTGCCCCGACTGGCTACACCTTC
>TRBJ2-7|TRBV7-9|-|many
CASQDRKGEQYF
TGTGCCAGCCAAGACAGGAAGGGCGAGCAGTACTTC
>TRBJ2-2|TRBV7-3|-|-
CASSSTTNTGELFF
TGTGCCAGCAGCAGTACAACGAACACCGGGGAGCTGTTTTTT
>TRBJ2-7|TRBV15|-|many
CATRKAPASYEQYF
TGTGCCACCCGCAAAGCTCCGGCCTCCTACGAGCAGTACTTC
>TRBJ2-7|TRBV18|-|-
CANSNLYEQYF
TGTGCCAACTCAAATTTGTACGAGCAGTACTTC
>TRBJ2-7|TRBV7-9|-|once
CASSSRISYEQYF
TGTGCCAGCAGCTCGAGGATCTCCTACGAGCAGTACTTC